This T cell receptor beta chain is from a study of shared clonotypes between healthy human individuals (dated by TCRdb to the early 2020s). Describing the broader study: The cohort comprised a couple of women and a few men aged 18 to 49 years. For each donor, three plates each were used for CD4 naive and CD4 memory, two plates were used for CD8 naive, and one plate was used for CD8 memory. Blood TCR repertoires of a handful of healthy adults were deeply sequenced to estimate repertoire size and the extent of clonotype sharing between individuals. To increase sequencing depth and limit assay-specific biases, different laboratories used diverse techniques to prepare libraries and sequence TCR repertoires. Between about 0.9 and 9 billion PBMCs per donor were obtained by leukapheresis.

The paper as a whole reports these results and caveats: Sharing across a handful of donors was observed for around 5% of naive CD4, 3% to 4% of naive CD8, over 2% of memory CD4, and roughly 0.4% of memory CD8 clonotypes. Based on pairwise subsampling, the degree of clonotype sharing among donors was expected to be affected by sequencing depth. Incomplete sequencing was indicated by rarefaction of sorted-subset datasets, despite the large sequencing depth. Compared with non-shared clonotypes, clonotypes shared by all four sorted-subset donors had higher generation probabilities. Because the study included a small number of donors, the genetic and exposure-history diversity represented was limited. Sampling was restricted to blood, and TCR repertoires in tissues likely differ from the TCR repertoires found in blood. Estimated clonotype richness was generally larger for naive than for memory subsets.

Compared with germline, V lacks 7 bases and J lacks 2 bases; bases without a gene match: 7. According to the germline V gene (reference sequence), CDR1 reads LNHDA and CDR2 reads SQIVND. The CDR3 numbers 15 residues from cysteine through phenylalanine. The CDR3 DNA has 45 bases and is translated from base 1. Note on this clone: Its target antigen remains unknown. No much larger clone exists at a distance of one base, and base qualities are not known.

Using the deep immunoSEQ assay, TCR CDR3 regions were amplified from genomic DNA by multiplex PCR. Extracted genomic DNA from each cell subset was spread evenly across all wells of several immunoSEQ 96-well plates, with each plate serving as a replicate. Each replicate PCR for sorted subsets received 150 to 250 ng genomic DNA, equal to 28,000 or so T cell genomes. Purified libraries were quantified with a Qubit 3.0 fluorometer, sized on a Bioanalyzer 2100, and re-quantified with the KAPA Library Quantification kit. Every immunoSEQ 96-well plate was sequenced on a dedicated single-read 150-cycle Illumina NextSeq 550 flow cell. Turning to the authors' computational methods: The immunoSEQ output contained only junctional sequences without quality scores, so filtering could not match that applied to full-length reads. To assign V/J genes and CDR3, sequences were annotated using PyIR, a Python wrapper for IgBLAST v1.9, with IMGT germline references. Reads were filtered out if the reads had weak V/J assignments (E-value above 1e-6), no CDR3, stop codons, out-of-frame junctions, or ambiguous translated residues. V3J clonotypes were defined as sequences sharing the same inferred V gene, J gene, and CDR3 amino acid sequence. To compute the percentage overlap between repertoires, the number of shared unique clonotypes was divided by the size of the smaller repertoire. RTK rarefaction, the Chao1 estimator, and Recon v2.1 estimates of unobserved clonotypes were used to assess repertoire richness. OLGA was used to compute generation probabilities for all TCRbeta clonotypes that the gDNA method yielded from a few donors. The table was pulled from immuneACCESS by TCRdb, which kept in-frame rearrangements only. Such tables lose some clones; where checked, under half of the loss comes from unresolved V genes, and the rest has no known cause. From that table come the V and J calls and clone size; the DNA was used to work out D and trimming. This sample lists roughly 2.2 million clones; just over 90% were detected once. 0.35% to 0.45% of the sample rests with the top ten.

Donors were healthy HIV-negative adults with no recently reported acute infections or vaccinations. Only Caucasian adults living in Nashville, Tennessee, USA were represented among the donors. Magnetic negative selection was used to enrich CD4+ T cells, after which naive cells were positively selected on CD45RA and the negative fraction became the memory subset. After blood collection by leukapheresis, PBMCs were isolated using Ficoll-Histopaque density gradient centrifugation and then cryopreserved in the vapor phase of liquid nitrogen. Analytical flow cytometry was used to check the purity and quantity of each magnetically sorted T cell population. Each sorted fraction had its genomic DNA isolated and then quantified by UV absorbance on a Nanodrop 2000c.

The chain is assembled from TRBV19 and TRBJ1-5, with TRBD1 matching 8 junction bases. The sequence was collected from a man younger than 35 in good health. Some clones in this sample may be carry-over from other donors' samples. Sequenced sample: naive CD4+ T cells from PBMCs. Sample cell subset or site, as interpreted from the label and publication: CD45RA+ positively selected. Read as DNA, the sequence is TGTGCCAGTACCATGACAGGGGCGGGCAATCAGCCCCAGCATTTT. This yields the protein CASTMTGAGNQPQHF.